This T cell receptor beta chain was identified in a study of blood T cell repertoires in COVID-19. On the study more broadly: In each case, the material was cDNA or gDNA derived from T cells, B-cell-depleted T cells, or PBMCs.

TCRdb's copy holds only in-frame clones and misses some; the assay was immunoSEQ multiplex PCR. Of approximately 190,000 clones listed, approximately 86% are singletons. This clone appeared a single time. The sequenced material came from PBMCs or T cells enriched from blood (not recorded which). The sequence came from a woman aged 40 to 55 in a cohort exposed to, infected with or recovered from COVID-19 (not recorded which).

The chain's CDR3 is CASSQDTDYYNEQFF. The CDR3 DNA reads as TGCGCCAGCAGCCAAGATACGGACTACTACAATGAGCAGTTCTTC. The chain has TRBV4-3 and TRBJ2-1; tentative D call: TRBD2 (6 bases). Germline V CDR1 and CDR2: LGHNA, YSLEER. The V gene lost 0 bases and the J gene lost 3 bases, with 9 bases spanning the gap. The CDR3 has 15 residues.